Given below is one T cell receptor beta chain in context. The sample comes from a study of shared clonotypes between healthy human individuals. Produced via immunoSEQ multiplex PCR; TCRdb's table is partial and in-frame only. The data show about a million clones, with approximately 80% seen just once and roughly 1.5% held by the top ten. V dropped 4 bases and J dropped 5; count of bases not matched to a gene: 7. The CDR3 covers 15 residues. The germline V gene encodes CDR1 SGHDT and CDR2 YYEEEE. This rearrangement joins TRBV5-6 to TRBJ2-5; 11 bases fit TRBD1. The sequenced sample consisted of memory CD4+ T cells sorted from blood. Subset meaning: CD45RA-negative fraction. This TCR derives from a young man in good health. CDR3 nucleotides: TGTGCCAGCAGCCATAGGACAGGGGGCTATGAGACCCAGTACTTC. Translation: CASSHRTGGYETQYF.